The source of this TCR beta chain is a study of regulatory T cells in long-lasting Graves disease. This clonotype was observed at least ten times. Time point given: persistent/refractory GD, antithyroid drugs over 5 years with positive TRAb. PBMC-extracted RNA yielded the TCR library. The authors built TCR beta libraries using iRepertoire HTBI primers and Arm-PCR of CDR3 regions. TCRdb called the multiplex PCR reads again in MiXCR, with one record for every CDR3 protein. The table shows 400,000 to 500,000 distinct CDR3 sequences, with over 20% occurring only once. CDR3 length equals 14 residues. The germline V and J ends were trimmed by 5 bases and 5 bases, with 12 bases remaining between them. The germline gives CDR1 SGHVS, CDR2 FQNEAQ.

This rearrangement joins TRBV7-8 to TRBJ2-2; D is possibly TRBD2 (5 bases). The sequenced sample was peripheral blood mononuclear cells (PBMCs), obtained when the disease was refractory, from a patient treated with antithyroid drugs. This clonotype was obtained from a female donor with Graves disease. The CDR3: CASSTRTGTGELFF. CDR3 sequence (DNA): TGTGCCAGCAGCACCCGGACTGGAACCGGGGAGCTGTTTTTT.